Sequencing of this TCR beta chain was carried out in a study of CD8+ T cells in alopecia areata. RNA extraction was followed by reverse transcription into cDNA, which acted as the sequencing template. The method was immunoSEQ multiplex PCR; TCRdb's version includes in-frame clones alone and lacks a portion of them. The sample carries 37,000 or so clones, around 50% recorded once. CD4+ lymphocytes from about 5 patients underwent sorting into CD25+CD127- populations. Samples from alopecia areata patients were lesional scalp punch biopsies and peripheral blood. Germline CDR1 and CDR2: SGHRS and YFSETQ. V was pared by 0 bases and J by 6 bases, with 9 bases between. CDR3 length equals 14 residues. This clone was found a few times. Its antigen is as yet unknown. Study-level points and caveats: Greater clonality was observed in lesional scalp samples, especially alopecia totalis/universalis, versus normal scalp. Sequence data from scalp samples additionally include resident alphabeta T cells of normal skin.

The sequenced sample was CD4+ Tregs sorted from blood. The source of this sequence is a human donor with alopecia areata. The J gene is TRBJ2-2, the V gene TRBV5-1, with a tentative D call TRBD1 (6 bases). The CDR3 DNA sequence: TGCGCCAGCAGCTTGGCCAGGGGCGCCGGGGAGCTGTTTTTT. Translating it yields CASSLARGAGELFF.